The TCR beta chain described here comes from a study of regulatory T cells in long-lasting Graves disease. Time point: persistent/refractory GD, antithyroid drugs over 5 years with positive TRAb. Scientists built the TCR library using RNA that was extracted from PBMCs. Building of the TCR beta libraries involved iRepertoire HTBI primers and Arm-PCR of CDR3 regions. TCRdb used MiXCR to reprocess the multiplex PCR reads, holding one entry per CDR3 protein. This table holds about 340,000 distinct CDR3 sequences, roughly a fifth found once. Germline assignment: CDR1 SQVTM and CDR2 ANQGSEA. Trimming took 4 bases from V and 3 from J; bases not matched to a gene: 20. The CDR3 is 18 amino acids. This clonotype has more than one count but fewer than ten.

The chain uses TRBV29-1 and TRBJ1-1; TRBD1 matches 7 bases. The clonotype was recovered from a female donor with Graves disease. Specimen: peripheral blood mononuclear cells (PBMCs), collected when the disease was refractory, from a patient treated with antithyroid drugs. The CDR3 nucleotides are TGCAGCGTTGTGGGGGGAACTCAGGGTCCAGGGGGGGACACTGAAGCTTTCTTT. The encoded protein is CSVVGGTQGPGGDTEAFF.